This T cell receptor (beta chain) was retrieved from a study of technical replicates of blood from a few donors. Some clones are missing from TCRdb's copy, which holds only in-frame ones; the method was immunoSEQ multiplex PCR. The data contain 84,000 or so clones, 93% of them singletons. The junction had 11 bases not matched to a gene; V was cut back by 5 bases and J by 5 bases. Germline CDR1 and CDR2: MGHRA and YSYEKL. CDR3 length equals 15 residues. Sequenced sample: T cells isolated from PBMCs. This chain uses TRBV4-1 with TRBJ2-7; 8 positions agree with TRBD2. This clonotype was sampled from a human donor in good health. In DNA form, the CDR3 reads TGCGCCAGCAGCTATCCCGGGACTAGAAGAAACGAGCAGTACTTC. Its protein product is CASSYPGTRRNEQYF.